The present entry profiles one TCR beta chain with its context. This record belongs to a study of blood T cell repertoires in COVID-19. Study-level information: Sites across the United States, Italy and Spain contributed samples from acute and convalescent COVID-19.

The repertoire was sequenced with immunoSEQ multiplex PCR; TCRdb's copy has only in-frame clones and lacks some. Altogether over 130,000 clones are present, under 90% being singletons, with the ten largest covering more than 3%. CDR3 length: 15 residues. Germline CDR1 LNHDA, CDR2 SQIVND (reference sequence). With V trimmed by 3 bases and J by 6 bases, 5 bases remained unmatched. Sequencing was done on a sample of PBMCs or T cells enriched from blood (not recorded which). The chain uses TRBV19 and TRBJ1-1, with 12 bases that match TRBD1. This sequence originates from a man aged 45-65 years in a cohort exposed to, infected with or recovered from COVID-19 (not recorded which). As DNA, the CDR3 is TGTGCCAGTAGTATCATGAGGGACAGGGGGCCTGAAGCTTTCTTT. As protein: CASSIMRDRGPEAFF. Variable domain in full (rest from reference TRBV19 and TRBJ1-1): DGGITQSPKYLFRKEGQNVTLSCEQNLNHDAMYWYRQDPGQGLRLIYYSQIVNDFQKGDIAEGYSVSREKKESFPLTVTSAQKNPTAFYLCASSIMRDRGPEAFFGQGTRLTVV.